These 32 T cell receptor beta chains came from one sample sequenced in a study of blood T cell repertoires in COVID-19 (dated by TCRdb to the early 2020s). To prepare the library, the immunoSEQ multiplex PCR assay was applied. Drawn from immuneACCESS, this table holds only the in-frame rearrangements with V and J called that TCRdb kept. Clones are partly lost; checked studies trace under half to an unresolved V gene and leave the rest unexplained. In this sample the table shows some 140,000 clones, about four fifths of which occur a single time. Approximately 9.1% of the sample is in the top ten clones. The sequenced material came from PBMCs or T cells enriched from blood (not recorded which). The receptors shown here come from a man aged 50-60 years who had recovered from COVID-19.

The table lists this clone with a few counts. The chain recombines TRBV7-3 with TRBJ1-1; 10 bases agree with TRBD1. Germline trimming cut 5 bases from V and 6 bases from J; bases unmatched to any gene: 9. CDR3 length: 15 amino acids. Germline V lookup: CDR1 SGHTA, CDR2 FQGTGA. CDR3 amino acids: CASSADRDRGAEAFF. As DNA, the CDR3 is TGTGCCAGCAGCGCTGACCGGGACAGGGGCGCTGAAGCTTTCTTT.

The chain joins TRBV5-1 to TRBJ2-7; 8 positions agree with TRBD1. The CDR3 is 14 amino acids. CDR1 SGHRS and CDR2 YFSETQ come from the germline V gene. The V and J ends lost 4 bases and 3 bases, in that order; junction bases with no gene match: 6. The CDR3 DNA is TGCGCCAGCAGCGGAACAGGGGGTTTCTACGAGCAGTACTTC. Translation: CASSGTGGFYEQYF.

The chain combines TRBV29-1 with TRBJ1-2, with 11 bases identical to TRBD1. This CDR3 contains 13 residues. CDR1 SQVTM and CDR2 ANQGSEA come from the germline V gene. The J segment lost 7 bases and the V segment lost 7 bases, leaving 8 bases of the junction unmatched. The CDR3 sequence: CSELGQGVVGYTF. The DNA of the CDR3 is TGCAGCGAATTGGGACAGGGGGTAGTTGGCTACACCTTC.

This chain links TRBV25-1 with TRBJ2-1; D gene uncertain. The CDR3 has 15 residues. V shed 4 bases and J shed 0 bases, with 10 bases lying between them. The germline gives CDR1 MGHDK, CDR2 SYGVNS. The CDR3 sequence: CASSAIRDSYNEQFF. The CDR3 bases are TGTGCCAGCAGTGCCATTAGAGACTCCTACAATGAGCAGTTCTTC.

This chain connects TRBV24-1 to TRBJ2-1; TRBD2 agrees at 12 bases. V lost 3 bases and J lost 4; bases outside the gene matches: 15. There are 20 residues in the CDR3. Looked up from germline, CDR1 is KGHDR and CDR2 is SFDVKD. The CDR3 is CATSDLSTGLAGTTYNEQFF. The CDR3 region has the DNA TGTGCCACCAGTGATCTATCGACTGGACTAGCGGGGACAACTTACAATGAGCAGTTCTTC.

The chain carries TRBV5-1 and TRBJ2-7, with TRBD1 identical over 7 bases. The V and J ends lost 0 bases and 2 bases, in that order; junction bases with no gene match: 5. CDR1 and CDR2 from the germline V gene are SGHRS and YFSETQ. This CDR3 is 15 amino acids long. CDR3 nucleotides: TGCGCCAGCAGCTTGGGACTGGACAGGACCTACGAGCAGTACTTC. This sequence encodes CASSLGLDRTYEQYF.

This clone was seen more than once but under ten times. This chain uses TRBV18 with TRBJ2-7; TRBD1 matches 9 bases. The J segment lost 4 bases and the V segment lost 5 bases, leaving 6 bases of the junction unmatched. Germline V gene sequence: CDR1 KGHSH, CDR2 LQKENI. CDR3 length equals 14 residues. CDR3 nucleotides: TGTGCCAGCTCAGTCGCGGGACAGGGTTACGAGCAGTACTTC. Its protein is CASSVAGQGYEQYF.

The CDR3 region is CASSLVGGGIDTQYF. CDR3 in DNA: TGTGCCAGCAGCTTAGTCGGGGGGGGCATAGATACGCAGTATTTT. The chain carries TRBV7-2 and TRBJ2-3; 8 bases are a match to TRBD2. The CDR3 runs to 15 residues. Germline CDR1 and CDR2: SGHTA and FQGNSA. The ends lost 1 base at V and 5 bases at J; junction bases unmatched: 5.

The V and J genes are TRBV29-1 and TRBJ1-1; TRBD1 is a possible D gene (6 bases). Germline V gives CDR1 SQVTM, CDR2 ANQGSEA. V shed 1 base and J shed 4 bases, with 7 bases lying between them. This CDR3 has 12 residues. CDR3 bases: TGCAGCGTTGAAGGGACAGTCACTGAAGCTTTCTTT. It yields the protein CSVEGTVTEAFF.

This chain links TRBV27 with TRBJ2-7; tentatively, D is TRBD2 (5 bases). This CDR3 contains 10 residues. From germline, CDR1 is MNHEY and CDR2 SMNVEV (reference sequence). Trimming cost V 8 bases and J 3 bases, with 5 bases left between them. The CDR3 DNA reads as TGTGCCAGCGGAGGCTACGAGCAGTACTTC. It specifies CASGGYEQYF.

V gene TRBV4-3 combines with J gene TRBJ1-6; 11 nucleotides match TRBD1. Germline-derived CDR1 and CDR2 are LGHNA and YSLEER. The CDR3 consists of 15 residues. Trimming at V came to 6 bases and at J to 5 bases, leaving 3 bases not matched to a gene. The CDR3 DNA follows: TGCGCCAGCAGGGACAGGGGGCGGGATAATTCACCCCTCCACTTT. Residues: CASRDRGRDNSPLHF.

The V call is TRBV7-8, the J call TRBJ2-3, with TRBD2 matching over 9 bases. With V trimmed by 5 bases and J by 6 bases, 12 bases remained unmatched. CDR3 size: 16 residues. Germline assignment: CDR1 SGHVS and CDR2 FQNEAQ. DNA of the CDR3: TGTGCCAGCAGCCCGCGGGCTAGCGGGACCGGGGATACGCAGTATTTT. Translating it yields CASSPRASGTGDTQYF.

The chain carries TRBV14 and TRBJ2-3; no clear D. Between the trimmed V and J ends, which lost 0 bases and 9 bases, there was a span of 10 bases. CDR1 is SGHDN and CDR2 is FVKESK in the germline V gene. The CDR3 consists of 13 residues. The chain's CDR3 is CASSQEYSTTQYF. The CDR3 DNA reads as TGTGCCAGCAGCCAAGAATATAGTACGACGCAGTATTTT. The full variable domain, completed using reference TRBV14 and TRBJ2-3, is EAGVTQFPSHSVIEKGQTVTLRCDPISGHDNLYWYRRVMGKEIKFLLHFVKESKQDESGMPNNRFLAERTGGTYSTLKVQPAELEDSGVYFCASSQEYSTTQYFGPGTRLTVL.

On this clone itself: An end of the junction differs from the germline gene, which may be a read error. The rearrangement uses TRBV7-7 and TRBJ1-1, with 8 bases lining up with TRBD1. The germline CDR1 and CDR2 sequences are SSHAT and FNYEAQ (reference sequence). The CDR3 consists of 15 residues. CDR3 nucleotides: TGTGCTAGCAGCTTATGGACAGGGAAGAACACTGAAGCTTTCTTT. Amino acid sequence: CASSLWTGKNTEAFF.

V usage is TRBV6-4 and J usage is TRBJ2-3; D unclear. Trimming took off 8 bases at V and 2 bases at J, with 5 bases between the two ends. The germline gives CDR1 MRHNA, CDR2 SNTAGT. The CDR3 loop spans 11 amino acids. CDR3: CASSLTDTQYF. CDR3 DNA sequence: TGTGCCAGCTCCCTCACAGATACGCAGTATTTT.

The rearrangement joins TRBV5-1 to TRBJ1-1; D remains unclear. In germline, CDR1 is SGHRS, CDR2 YFSETQ. The CDR3 consists of 14 residues. The V end was cut by 4 bases, the J end by 1 base, with 11 bases between. The CDR3 nucleotides read TGCGCCAGCAGCCATGCGAGGGAGAACACTGAAGCTTTCTTT. This codes for CASSHARENTEAFF.

The chain is built from TRBV5-1 and TRBJ1-5; D gene ambiguous. This CDR3 is 13 amino acids long. CDR1 and CDR2 (germline): SGHRS, YFSETQ. V lost 4 bases and J lost 4, with 9 bases in between. This CDR3 reads CASSLGENQPQHF. The DNA of the CDR3 is TGCGCCAGCAGCCTTGGGGAGAATCAGCCCCAGCATTTT.

The sample holds a few counts of this clone. The chain recombines TRBV9 with TRBJ1-1; 8 nucleotides match TRBD1. Per the germline V gene, CDR1 is SGDLS and CDR2 is YYNGEE. The V segment lost 3 bases and the J segment 3 bases; nucleotides outside the gene matches: 4. This CDR3 spans 14 amino acids. Here the CDR3 reads CASSGTGLDTEAFF. DNA of the CDR3: TGTGCCAGCAGCGGGACAGGGCTGGACACTGAAGCTTTCTTT.

The V call is TRBV7-9, the J call TRBJ1-6; D is ambiguous. CDR1 and CDR2 from the germline V gene are SEHNR and FQNEAQ (reference sequence). V was cut by 1 base and J by 6 bases, with 13 bases left in between. The CDR3 is 16 residues long. The CDR3 nucleotides are TGTGCCAGCAGCTTAGTTATGGGTGCGGCTAATTCACCCCTCCACTTT. As protein: CASSLVMGAANSPLHF.

In nucleotides, the CDR3 is TGTGCCAGCAGTTTTTACCCACAGGGCGGGAACACTGAAGCTTTCTTT. Translation: CASSFYPQGGNTEAFF. The chain links TRBV28 to TRBJ1-1; tentatively, D is TRBD1 (6 bases). The CDR3 loop spans 16 amino acids. CDR1 MDHEN and CDR2 SYDVKM come from the germline V gene. V was shortened by 3 bases and J by 1 base, with 15 bases between the two germline ends.

The chain recombines TRBV7-9 with TRBJ1-1; TRBD1 agrees at 10 bases. This CDR3 spans 19 amino acids. The V gene's germline CDR1 is SEHNR and CDR2 FQNEAQ (reference sequence). J was trimmed by 10 bases and V by 1 base; bases with no gene match: 21. DNA of the CDR3: TGTGCCAGCAGCTTAGATAGTTTCGACTCCGGGACAGGGGATCTTGGAGCTTTCTTT. Translated: CASSLDSFDSGTGDLGAFF.

The V gene is TRBV11-2, the J gene TRBJ1-4; TRBD1 is a possible D gene (5 bases). Germline lookup yields CDR1 SGHAT and CDR2 FQNNGV. The CDR3 contains 15 residues. Trimming stripped 1 base from V and 4 bases from J, with 10 bases between. The CDR3: CASSLVSGLNEKLFF. DNA of the CDR3: TGTGCCAGCAGCTTAGTATCGGGACTTAATGAAAAACTGTTTTTT.

This chain connects TRBV18 to TRBJ2-4; TRBD2 agrees at 7 bases. J gave up 1 base and V 6 bases, and 9 bases lay outside the gene matches. The CDR3 length is 16 residues. CDR1 and CDR2 from the germline V gene are KGHSH and LQKENI. The CDR3 sequence: CASSPIGLGAKNIQYF. The CDR3 coding sequence is TGTGCCAGCTCCCCAATCGGACTAGGGGCCAAAAACATTCAGTACTTC.

This clone was seen a few times. The chain combines TRBV10-3 with TRBJ1-2; D unclear. Germline-derived CDR1 and CDR2 are ENHRY and SYGVKD. This CDR3 comprises 16 residues. Trimming cost V 0 bases and J 1 base, with 12 bases left between them. The CDR3 loop is CAISESAGAVNYGYTF. The CDR3 DNA reads as TGTGCCATCAGTGAGTCGGCGGGAGCCGTTAACTATGGCTACACCTTC.

J is TRBJ2-3 and V is TRBV6-4, with D perhaps TRBD2 (5 bases). The V gene's germline CDR1 is MRHNA and CDR2 SNTAGT. V lost 4 bases, J lost 0 bases, and 8 bases lay in between. CDR3 length equals 14 residues. CDR3: CASSVRGSTDTQYF. CDR3 DNA: TGTGCCAGCAGTGTTCGGGGAAGCACAGATACGCAGTATTTT.

The rearrangement joins TRBV7-2 to TRBJ2-3; TRBD2 is a possible D gene (5 bases). Trimming took 1 base from V and 0 from J, leaving 17 bases between them. This CDR3 spans 18 amino acids. Germline lookup yields CDR1 SGHTA and CDR2 FQGNSA. The CDR3 coding sequence is TGTGCCAGCAGCTTAGGCCGCGCGAGGGTTCATAGCACAGATACGCAGTATTTT. The encoded protein is CASSLGRARVHSTDTQYF. The full variable domain, with the rest looked up from reference TRBV7-2 and TRBJ2-3, is GAGVSQSPSNKVTEKGKDVELRCDPISGHTALYWYRQSLGQGLEFLIYFQGNSAPDKSGLPSDRFSAERTGGSVSTLTIQRTQQEDSAVYLCASSLGRARVHSTDTQYFGPGTRLTVL.

This sequence joins TRBV11-2 and TRBJ2-7; the match to TRBD2 covers 7 bases. CDR1 and CDR2 from the germline V gene are SGHAT and FQNNGV. J was trimmed by 3 bases and V by 5 bases; bases with no gene match: 22. This CDR3 region has 19 residues. The CDR3 sequence is CASSRGGGSATRIGYEQYF. The DNA for the CDR3 is TGTGCCAGCAGCCGCGGCGGGGGTTCGGCGACTCGAATAGGCTACGAGCAGTACTTC.

V gene TRBV24-1 combines with J gene TRBJ1-5; TRBD1 is a possible D gene (6 bases). The CDR3 contains 16 residues. In germline, CDR1 is KGHDR, CDR2 SFDVKD. V was cut by 1 base and J by 4 bases, with 13 bases left in between. The CDR3 DNA is TGTGCCACCAGTGATTTTAACAGGGTAAGGAATCAGCCCCAGCATTTT. Translation gives CATSDFNRVRNQPQHF.

This chain links TRBV5-6 with TRBJ2-1, with D hard to call. The CDR3 contains 16 residues. Trimming cost V 0 bases and J 1 base, with 11 bases left between them. Germline V gene sequence: CDR1 SGHDT, CDR2 YYEEEE. The CDR3 loop reads CASSLGLLISYNEQFF. CDR3 DNA sequence: TGTGCCAGCAGCTTGGGCCTGCTAATATCCTACAATGAGCAGTTCTTC.

The chain links TRBV7-2 to TRBJ2-2; D gene ambiguous. This CDR3 region has 15 residues. The germline V and J ends were trimmed by 0 bases and 0 bases, with 5 bases remaining between them. Per germline, CDR1 SGHTA and CDR2 FQGNSA. For the CDR3, the DNA is TGTGCCAGCAGCTTAGCGGGCGCGAACACCGGGGAGCTGTTTTTT. Translation: CASSLAGANTGELFF.

The chain recombines TRBV11-2 with TRBJ2-1; perhaps TRBD1 as D (7 bases). Germline values: CDR1 SGHAT, CDR2 FQNNGV. The CDR3 is 14 amino acids. Trimming cost V 0 bases and J 8 bases, with 11 bases left between them. CDR3: CASSLEEGAYEQFF. CDR3 DNA: TGTGCCAGCAGCTTAGAGGAGGGGGCCTATGAGCAGTTCTTC.

A single count supports this clone. This sequence joins TRBV18 and TRBJ1-4; D is uncertain. Germline CDR1 KGHSH, CDR2 LQKENI. The CDR3 contains 15 residues. Trimming pared 3 bases from V and 5 bases from J, leaving 13 bases between. The CDR3 DNA follows: TGTGCCAGCTCACCTAGTGCACAGAAGAATGAAAAACTGTTTTTT. Its protein product is CASSPSAQKNEKLFF.